The 18 T cell receptor beta chains below were found in one sample sequenced in a study of T cell clonality in common variable immunodeficiency. General study points: Reportedly, TCR beta sequences from common variable immunodeficiency showed fewer deletions and N-nucleotide insertions.

Antigens of these TCRs are unknown. Sequencing was performed with immunoSEQ multiplex PCR; in TCRdb, only in-frame clones are kept and a portion is missing. This sample carries about 12,000 clones, none of them present only once. The sample consisted of peripheral blood mononuclear cells. All receptors derive from a human donor with common variable immunodeficiency.

Points on this clone: The CDR3 end lies 3 residues beyond the end of the read and is filled in from the germline J gene. The chain employs TRBV20-1 and TRBJ2-7, with 8 bases fitting TRBD1. CDR3 length: 14 amino acids. V lost 3 bases and J lost 4; bases outside the gene matches: 8. Germline loops: CDR1 DFQATT, CDR2 SNEGSKA (reference sequence). The CDR3 bases that were read are TGCAGTGCTAGGGAGGCAGGGGGCCTTTACGAG. Protein: CSAREAGGLYE. The whole CDR3 sequence is CSAREAGGLYEQYF.

By share, this clone counts as medium-sized. The CDR3 goes on 3 residues after the read ends, and that part is filled in from the germline J gene. The V call is TRBV20-1, the J call TRBJ2-7; 9 positions match TRBD1. CDR3 length: 14 residues. The germline V gene encodes CDR1 DFQATT and CDR2 SNEGSKA (reference sequence). V lost 4 bases and J lost 6; bases outside the gene matches: 10. The CDR3 DNA, read in part, is TGCAGTGCTACGACCGGGACAGGGCATTCCGAG. Protein product: CSATTGTGHSE. The whole CDR3 region reads CSATTGTGHSEQYF.

This clone was picked up a small number of times. The read ends 3 residues early relative to the CDR3; the germline J gene fills the gap. V is TRBV6-2 or TRBV6-3 and J is TRBJ2-3; TRBD2 aligns across 10 bases. Germline assignment: CDR1 MNHEY and CDR2 SVGEGT. The CDR3 contains 17 residues. V lost 3 bases and J lost 3; bases outside the gene matches: 9. This CDR3 reads CASSYEGSGGPTDTQYF. The sequenced part of the CDR3 DNA is TGTGCCAGCAGTTATGAAGGTAGCGGGGGGCCAACAGATACG.

By share, this clone ranks as medium-sized. Coverage ceases 3 residues before the CDR3 finishes, and the germline J gene fills in the end. Other DNA sequences in the same sample also yield this CDR3. This chain links TRBV18 with TRBJ2-7, with 8 bases that match TRBD1. Trimming removed 5 bases from V and 1 base from J; junction bases left unmatched: 4. The CDR3 length is 14 residues. From germline, CDR1 is KGHSH and CDR2 LQKENI. The sequenced CDR3 bases are TGTGCCAGCTCAGGGACAGGTGATTCCTACGAG. Amino acid sequence: CASSGTGDSYE. The CDR3, in full, reads CASSGTGDSYEQYF.

This clone was recorded a few times. The CDR3 end falls 3 residues outside the read, so it is completed with the germline J gene. The chain is built from TRBV6-1 and TRBJ2-3; D is perhaps TRBD1 (6 bases). Germline loops: CDR1 MNHNS, CDR2 SASEGT. Trimming took 2 bases from V and 1 from J, leaving 10 bases between them. The CDR3 loop spans 15 amino acids. CDR3 sequence: CASSETGWGTDTQYF. The part of the CDR3 DNA that was read is TGTGCCAGCAGTGAAACAGGGTGGGGCACAGATACG.

On this clone itself: The sequenced fragment ends 3 residues before the CDR3 boundary, so the rest is inferred from the germline J gene. The chain employs TRBV30 and TRBJ2-5; possibly TRBD1 for D (5 bases). The CDR3 covers 14 residues. Germline CDR1 is GTSNPN and CDR2 is SVGIG (reference sequence). V dropped 2 bases and J dropped 2 bases, with 12 bases sitting between them. Here the CDR3 reads CAWSRGPGQETQYF. The sequenced CDR3 bases are TGTGCCTGGAGTAGGGGCCCGGGTCAAGAGACC.

A word on this clone: The CDR3 extends 3 residues past the end of the read, so its final part is completed from the germline J gene. V and J are TRBV19 and TRBJ2-7; 10 bases fit TRBD1. In germline, CDR1 is LNHDA, CDR2 SQIVND (reference sequence). This CDR3 comprises 15 residues. Trimming removed 5 bases from V and 6 bases from J; junction bases left unmatched: 10. CDR3 DNA, as far as it was read: TGTGCCAGTAGTCGAACCGGGACAGGGGTTGCCGAG. Its protein is CASSRTGTGVAE. The full CDR3 reads CASSRTGTGVAEQYF.

This clone showed up just a few times. The read is 3 residues too short to cover the CDR3 end, so that end is filled in from the germline J gene. This chain connects TRBV2 to TRBJ1-5; D might be TRBD1 (5 bases). Per the germline V gene, CDR1 is SNHLY and CDR2 is FYNNEI. The length of the CDR3 is 13 residues. The ends were cut back, 7 bases at V and 5 bases at J, with 12 bases in the middle. The CDR3: CASKWGGDQPQHF. CDR3 DNA, as far as it was read: TGTGCCAGCAAATGGGGGGGGGATCAGCCC.

This clone is medium-sized. Coverage ceases 3 residues before the CDR3 finishes, and the germline J gene fills in the end. The chain has TRBV20-1 and TRBJ2-7, with 11 bases identical to TRBD1. The CDR3 has 14 residues. From germline, CDR1 is DFQATT and CDR2 SNEGSKA (reference sequence). V lost 1 base to trimming and J lost 5 bases; unmatched junction nucleotides: 4. The DNA read from the CDR3 is TGCAGTGCTAGAGTAGGACAGGGGGCGAACGAG. It translates to CSARVGQGANE. The whole CDR3 protein reads CSARVGQGANEQYF.

Here the CDR3 reads CASSPGGLNTGELFF. The DNA read from the CDR3 is TGTGCCAGCTCCCCCGGGGGGCTAAACACCGGGGAG. This sequence joins TRBV18 and TRBJ2-2; the D gene is possibly TRBD2 (7 bases). The sequence runs out 3 residues before the end of the CDR3; the remainder is reconstructed from the germline J gene. The V and J ends lost 6 bases and 2 bases respectively, with 13 bases between them. CDR3 size: 15 residues. Germline CDR1 is KGHSH and CDR2 is LQKENI.

By frequency in the sample, this clone is medium-sized. The CDR3 end lies 3 residues beyond the end of the read and is filled in from the germline J gene. This rearrangement joins TRBV29-1 to TRBJ2-5, with 11 bases aligning to TRBD2. Unmatched junction bases numbered 12, after V lost 4 bases and J lost 5 bases. Germline lookup yields CDR1 SQVTM and CDR2 ANQGSEA. The CDR3 runs to 16 residues. The CDR3 DNA, read in part, is TGCAGCGTTGGTTGGAATAGCGGGGGGGCCGCGGAGACC. Translated: CSVGWNSGGAAET. The whole CDR3 region reads CSVGWNSGGAAETQYF.

This clone was seen only a few times. The read halts 3 residues ahead of the CDR3 end, with the missing end drawn from the germline J gene. The V and J genes are TRBV19 and TRBJ2-5; weak D call: TRBD1 (6 bases). V lost 1 base and J lost 3, with 9 bases in between. CDR1 is LNHDA, CDR2 SQIVND, per germline (reference sequence). The CDR3 has 14 residues. CDR3 in amino acids: CASSIGAGEETQYF. The part of the CDR3 DNA that was read is TGTGCCAGTAGTATAGGGGCAGGGGAAGAGACC.

Regarding this clone: Read data end 3 residues before the CDR3 end; the end is taken from the germline J gene. The chain recombines TRBV18 with TRBJ1-2, with a possible D match to TRBD1 (5 bases). V was shortened by 1 base and J by 4 bases, with 19 bases between the two germline ends. The CDR3 length is 17 residues. From germline, CDR1 is KGHSH and CDR2 LQKENI. CDR3 sequence: CASSPRGGLQAGYGYTF. The sequenced part of the CDR3 DNA is TGTGCCAGCTCACCACGGGGGGGGTTACAGGCCGGCTATGGC.

In regard to this clone: The CDR3 extends 3 residues past the end of the read, so its final part is completed from the germline J gene. The V call is TRBV29-1, the J call TRBJ2-7; possible D gene TRBD1, 5 bases. This CDR3 is built from 12 residues. Trimming took off 6 bases at V and 2 bases at J, with 11 bases between the two ends. CDR1 is SQVTM and CDR2 is ANQGSEA in the germline V gene. The CDR3: CSVRWGAYEQYF. Incomplete CDR3 DNA: TGCAGCGTACGTTGGGGCGCCTACGAG.

This clone was counted between two and nine times. The read is 3 residues too short to cover the CDR3 end, so that end is filled in from the germline J gene. The rearrangement joins TRBV2 to TRBJ1-5; 7 bases are shared with TRBD1. The CDR3 length is 15 residues. Germline V gene sequence: CDR1 SNHLY, CDR2 FYNNEI. The V and J ends lost 6 bases and 0 bases, in that order; junction bases with no gene match: 5. The CDR3 reads CASSIQGSSNQPQHF. Partial CDR3 DNA: TGTGCCAGCAGCATACAGGGGTCTAGCAATCAGCCC.

Sample share makes this clone medium-sized. The read terminates 3 residues ahead of where the CDR3 ends, so the germline J gene completes it. This chain uses TRBV29-1 with TRBJ2-1, with D maybe TRBD1 (6 bases). V was pared by 2 bases and J by 6 bases, with 14 bases between. Germline CDR1 SQVTM, CDR2 ANQGSEA. The CDR3 consists of 14 residues. The DNA read from the CDR3 is TGCAGCGTTGAATGGGGGCCCCCGTTCAATGAG. This sequence encodes CSVEWGPPFNE. The entire CDR3 sequence reads CSVEWGPPFNEQFF.

This clone was observed a few times. The CDR3 reads CASSYARQGHAPLHF. The CDR3 DNA, read in part, is TGTGCCAGCAGTTACGCTAGACAGGGGCATGCACCC. The V and J genes are TRBV6-2 or TRBV6-3 and TRBJ1-6; 8 positions match TRBD1. The read falls 3 residues short of the CDR3 end, and the missing part is taken from the germline J gene. V dropped 2 bases and J dropped 11; count of bases not matched to a gene: 8. Germline V CDR1 and CDR2: MNHEY, SVGEGT. The CDR3 spans 15 residues.

Concerning this clone itself: The CDR3 end is not reached by the read, which stops 3 residues before it; the germline J gene fills it in. The chain recombines TRBV6-2 or TRBV6-3 with TRBJ2-7, with 9 bases lining up with TRBD1. The trim removed 4 bases at V and 2 bases at J, leaving 9 bases unmatched. Germline V gene lookup returns CDR1 MNHEY and CDR2 SVGEGT. The CDR3 extends over 16 amino acids. The sequenced part of the CDR3 DNA is TGTGCCAGCAGTTCCGTAACAGGGGGCGCGGCCTACGAG. Translation gives CASSSVTGGAAYE. The whole CDR3 is CASSSVTGGAAYEQYF.